The following is a T cell receptor beta chain sequence with its context. Its antigen is unknown. The data were produced by immunoSEQ multiplex PCR, yet TCRdb's version contains in-frame clones alone and is incomplete. The sample holds around 58,000 clones, around 89% seen once. This specimen belongs to a study of OX40 agonist ivuxolimab in advanced cancers. Study overall: Checkpoint inhibitors had been given previously to approximately 41% of patients.

Broader study findings: At 0.1 to 3.0 mg/kg and by week 6, clonal expansion occurred in CD4+ and CD8+ blood T cells. More expanded clones were seen, on average, in CD8+ T cells than in CD4+.

The sequencing here drew on CD4+ or CD8+ T cells sorted from blood, taken in a trial of the OX40 agonist ivuxolimab. This clonotype was obtained from an adult with an advanced solid tumor such as melanoma, head and neck, liver or kidney cancer.

The CDR3 loop is CASEADTQYF. CDR3 bases: TGTGCCAGCGAGGCAGATACGCAGTATTTT. The chain combines TRBV2 with TRBJ2-3; D is ambiguous. Trimming took off 8 bases at V and 4 bases at J, with 4 bases between the two ends. The germline CDR1 and CDR2 sequences are SNHLY and FYNNEI. The CDR3 runs to 10 residues.